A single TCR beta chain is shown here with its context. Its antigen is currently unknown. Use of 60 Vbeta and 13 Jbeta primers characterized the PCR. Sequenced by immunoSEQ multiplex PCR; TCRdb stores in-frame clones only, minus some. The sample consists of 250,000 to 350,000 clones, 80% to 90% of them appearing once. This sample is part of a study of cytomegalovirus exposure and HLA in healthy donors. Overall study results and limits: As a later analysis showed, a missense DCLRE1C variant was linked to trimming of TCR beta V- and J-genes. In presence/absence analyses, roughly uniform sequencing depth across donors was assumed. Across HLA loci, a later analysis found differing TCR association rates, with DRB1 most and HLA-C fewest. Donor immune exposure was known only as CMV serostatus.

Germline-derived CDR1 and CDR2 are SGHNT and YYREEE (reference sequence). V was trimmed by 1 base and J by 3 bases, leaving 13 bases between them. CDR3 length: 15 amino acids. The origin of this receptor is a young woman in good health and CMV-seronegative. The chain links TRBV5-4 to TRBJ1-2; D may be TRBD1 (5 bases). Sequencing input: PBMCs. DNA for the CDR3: TGTGCCAGCAGCTTGTTCGGGGGTAGGGACTATGGCTACACCTTC. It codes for CASSLFGGRDYGYTF.